Listed below are T cell receptor beta chains from one sample, sequenced in a study of T cell changes during pregnancy in multiple sclerosis. Using immunoSEQ multiplex PCR, the repertoire was profiled, and TCRdb retains in-frame clones only, with some absent. The sample yields some 20,000 clones, approximately 86% seen once. The sequencing used CD4+ T cells from peripheral blood mononuclear cells, collected in the first trimester of pregnancy. The receptor set was obtained from a female donor in good health, enrolled as a control in a pregnancy study. CDR3s include the opening cysteine and the closing phenylalanine or tryptophan. D genes are given only for firm matches. Clone size is not always given. Where it is, it says once, few, many or a class for expanded clones.

V gene	clone size	J gene	D gene	CDR3 protein	CDR3 DNA
TRBV9	.	TRBJ2-2	.	CASSVGSGNLYTGELFF	TGTGCCAGCAGCGTAGGTTCAGGAAACCTTTACACCGGGGAGCTGTTTTTT
TRBV4-3	.	TRBJ2-2	.	CASSLLQGNGELFF	TGCGCCAGCAGCCTGTTACAGGGCAACGGGGAGCTGTTTTTT
TRBV5-1	.	TRBJ2-3	TRBD2	CASGGRGTDTQYF	TGCGCCAGCGGGGGGAGGGGAACAGATACGCAGTATTTT
TRBV5-1	.	TRBJ2-1	TRBD1	CASSLWGQGVSYNEQFF	TGCGCCAGCAGCTTGTGGGGACAGGGTGTCTCCTACAATGAGCAGTTCTTC
TRBV6-5	.	TRBJ2-5	TRBD1	CASSWRQGETQYF	TGTGCCAGCAGTTGGCGACAGGGAGAGACCCAGTACTTC
TRBV6-5	.	TRBJ1-1	.	CASSYSNQGHTEAFF	TGTGCCAGCAGTTACTCGAATCAGGGCCACACTGAAGCTTTCTTT
TRBV4-3	.	TRBJ2-5	TRBD1	CASSDRVNGETQYF	TGCGCCAGCAGCGACAGGGTTAATGGAGAGACCCAGTACTTC
TRBV5-1	.	TRBJ2-2	TRBD1	CASSRGTELTGELFF	TGCGCCAGCAGCCGTGGGACAGAACTCACCGGGGAGCTGTTTTTT
TRBV18	.	TRBJ1-1	.	CASSPSKGDTEAFF	TGTGCCAGCTCACCTTCAAAGGGGGACACTGAAGCTTTCTTT
TRBV30	.	TRBJ1-1	.	CAYERNTEAFF	TGTGCCTACGAGCGGAACACTGAAGCTTTCTTT
TRBV28	.	TRBJ1-5	.	CASSSESGNQPQHF	TGTGCCAGCAGTTCTGAATCGGGCAATCAGCCCCAGCATTTT
TRBV5-6	once	TRBJ2-7	.	CASTDLKQGATYEQYF	TGTGCCAGCACCGACTTAAAACAGGGAGCAACCTACGAGCAGTACTTC
TRBV28	.	TRBJ2-7	.	CASTQRSSWYEQYF	TGTGCCAGCACCCAGCGGTCCAGCTGGTACGAGCAGTACTTC
TRBV7-3	.	TRBJ2-1	TRBD2	CASSSIAGNYNEQFF	TGTGCCAGCAGCTCCATAGCGGGAAATTACAATGAGCAGTTCTTC
TRBV7-9	few	TRBJ1-3	.	CASRNDISGNTIYF	TGTGCCAGCAGGAACGACATCTCTGGAAACACCATATATTTT
TRBV15	.	TRBJ2-3	.	CATSRGLTGVLGRDTQYF	TGTGCCACCAGCAGAGGGTTAACAGGGGTACTAGGGAGGGATACGCAGTATTTT
TRBV10-3	few	TRBJ2-1	TRBD2	CAIRNVGLAGGDLVPEQFF	TGTGCCATCAGAAACGTGGGACTAGCGGGGGGGGATCTGGTCCCTGAGCAGTTCTTC
TRBV28	.	TRBJ2-6	.	CASSSRGRGSGANVLTF	TGTGCCAGCAGTTCCAGGGGGCGGGGGTCTGGGGCCAACGTCCTGACTTTC
TRBV6-1	.	TRBJ1-1	.	CASSHGTFEAFF	TGTGCCAGCAGTCACGGGACATTCGAAGCTTTCTTT
TRBV7-9	.	TRBJ1-1	.	CASSPNQGNTEAFF	TGTGCCAGCAGCCCAAATCAGGGGAACACTGAAGCTTTCTTT
TRBV2	once	TRBJ2-1	TRBD1	CASRTGGIGNEQFF	TGTGCCAGCAGGACAGGGGGTATCGGCAATGAGCAGTTCTTC
TRBV11-2	.	TRBJ2-1	TRBD2	CASSLGLAGGSYNEQFF	TGTGCCAGCAGCTTAGGACTAGCGGGAGGTTCCTACAATGAGCAGTTCTTC
TRBV5-1	.	TRBJ2-2	.	CASSFQRDTGELFF	TGCGCCAGCAGCTTCCAGCGAGACACCGGGGAGCTGTTTTTT
TRBV7-3	.	TRBJ1-2	.	CASSLSQGNGYTF	TGTGCCAGCAGCTTAAGCCAGGGGAATGGCTACACCTTC
TRBV10-3	medium-sized	TRBJ1-3	TRBD1	CASWTGGNTIYF	TGTGCCAGCTGGACAGGGGGAAACACCATATATTTT
TRBV7-3	.	TRBJ2-3	.	CASSPLWGADTQYF	TGTGCCAGCAGCCCTCTATGGGGCGCCGATACGCAGTATTTT
TRBV6-1	.	TRBJ1-3	TRBD1	CASSAWTGGDGDTIYF	TGTGCCAGCAGTGCTTGGACAGGGGGCGATGGGGACACCATATATTTT
TRBV6-5	.	TRBJ1-6	TRBD1	CASSSTGTGYSPLHF	TGTGCCAGCAGTTCCACCGGGACAGGGTATTCACCCCTCCACTTT
TRBV9	.	TRBJ1-6	.	CASSVAGNSPLHF	TGTGCCAGCAGCGTAGCCGGGAATTCACCCCTCCACTTT
TRBV19	.	TRBJ1-1	.	CASSIEGGSRAFF	TGTGCCAGTAGTATCGAGGGAGGAAGTCGAGCTTTCTTT
TRBV6-5	.	TRBJ2-7	TRBD2	CASSYRSSGRNYEQYF	TGTGCCAGCAGTTACCGGAGTAGCGGGAGGAACTACGAGCAGTACTTC
TRBV5-6	.	TRBJ1-1	.	CASSYFAVPNTEAFF	TGTGCCAGCAGCTACTTCGCGGTCCCGAACACTGAAGCTTTCTTT
TRBV19	.	TRBJ1-5	.	CASSFGGNQPQHF	TGTGCCAGTAGTTTTGGGGGGAATCAGCCCCAGCATTTT